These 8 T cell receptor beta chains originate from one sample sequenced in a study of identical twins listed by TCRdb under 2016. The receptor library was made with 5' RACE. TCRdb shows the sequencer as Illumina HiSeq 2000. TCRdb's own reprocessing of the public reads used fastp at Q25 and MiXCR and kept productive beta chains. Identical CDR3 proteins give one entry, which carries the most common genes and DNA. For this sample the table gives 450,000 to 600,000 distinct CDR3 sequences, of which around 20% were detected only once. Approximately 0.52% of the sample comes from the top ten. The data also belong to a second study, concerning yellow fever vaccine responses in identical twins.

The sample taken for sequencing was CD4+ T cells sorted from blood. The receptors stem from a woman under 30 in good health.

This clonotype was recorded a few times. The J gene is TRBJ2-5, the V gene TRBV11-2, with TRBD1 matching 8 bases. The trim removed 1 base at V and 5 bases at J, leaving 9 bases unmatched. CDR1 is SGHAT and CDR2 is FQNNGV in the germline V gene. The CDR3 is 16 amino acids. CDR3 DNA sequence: TGTGCCAGCAGCTTAGGGGGGACAGGACGGGTGGAGACCCAGTACTTC. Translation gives CASSLGGTGRVETQYF.

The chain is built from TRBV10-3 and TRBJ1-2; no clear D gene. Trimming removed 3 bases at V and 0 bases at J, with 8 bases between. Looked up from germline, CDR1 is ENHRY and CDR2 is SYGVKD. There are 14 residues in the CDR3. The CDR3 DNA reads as TGTGCCATCAGTGATCGGGGTCCTAACTATGGCTACACCTTC. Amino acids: CAISDRGPNYGYTF.

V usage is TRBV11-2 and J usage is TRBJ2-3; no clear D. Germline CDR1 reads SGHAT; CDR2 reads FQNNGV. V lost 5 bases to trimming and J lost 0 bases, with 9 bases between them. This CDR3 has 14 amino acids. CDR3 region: CASSRLYSTDTQYF. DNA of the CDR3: TGTGCCAGCAGCCGCCTTTATAGCACAGATACGCAGTATTTT.

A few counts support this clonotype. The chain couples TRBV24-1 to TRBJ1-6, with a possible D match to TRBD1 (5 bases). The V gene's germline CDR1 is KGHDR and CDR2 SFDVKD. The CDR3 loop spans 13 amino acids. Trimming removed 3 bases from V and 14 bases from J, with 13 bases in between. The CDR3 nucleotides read TGTGCCACCAGTGATGGCAAAGGGGTAGCCCTCCACTTT. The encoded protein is CATSDGKGVALHF.

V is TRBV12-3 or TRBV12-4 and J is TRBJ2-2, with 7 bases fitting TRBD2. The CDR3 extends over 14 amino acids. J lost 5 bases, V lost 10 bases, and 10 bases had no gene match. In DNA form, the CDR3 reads TGTGCCATCCAGTGGCAGGGAGGGACCGGGGAGCTGTTTTTT. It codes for CAIQWQGGTGELFF.

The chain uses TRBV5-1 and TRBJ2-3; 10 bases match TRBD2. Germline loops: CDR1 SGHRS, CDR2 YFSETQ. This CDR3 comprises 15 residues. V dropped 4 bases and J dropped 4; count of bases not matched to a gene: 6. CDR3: CASSLKREGPDTQYF. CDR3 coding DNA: TGCGCCAGCAGCCTGAAGCGGGAGGGTCCAGATACGCAGTATTTT. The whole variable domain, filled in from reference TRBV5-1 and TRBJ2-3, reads KAGVTQTPRYLIKTRGQQVTLSCSPISGHRSVSWYQQTPGQGLQFLFEYFSETQRNKGNFPGRFSGRQFSNSRSEMNVSTLELGDSALYLCASSLKREGPDTQYFGPGTRLTVL.

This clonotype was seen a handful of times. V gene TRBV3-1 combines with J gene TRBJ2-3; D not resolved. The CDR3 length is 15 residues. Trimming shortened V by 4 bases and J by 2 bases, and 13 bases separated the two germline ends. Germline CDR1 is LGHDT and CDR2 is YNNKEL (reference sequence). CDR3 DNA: TGTGCCAGCAGCCCCCCGGGCATGTTCACAGATACGCAGTATTTT. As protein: CASSPPGMFTDTQYF.

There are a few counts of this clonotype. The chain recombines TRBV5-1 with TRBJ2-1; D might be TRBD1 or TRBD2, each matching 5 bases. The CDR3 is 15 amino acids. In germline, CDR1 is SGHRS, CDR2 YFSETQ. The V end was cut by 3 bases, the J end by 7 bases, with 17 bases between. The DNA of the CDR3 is TGCGCCAGCAGCTCCGGGACCCAAAGGGGAAATGAGCAGTTCTTC. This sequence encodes CASSSGTQRGNEQFF.